This record covers a single T cell receptor (beta chain). The target of this receptor is not known. No qualities accompany the bases; no much larger clone lies one base away. For this chain, trimming is 7 bases at the V end and 4 bases at the J end, and the number of junction bases without a gene match is 13. CDR3 length: 16 amino acids, cysteine to phenylalanine. Only the CDR3 DNA is retained, 48 bases long and in frame from the first base. CDR1 and CDR2, per the germline V gene (reference sequence), are SGHNT and YYREEE. The immunoSEQ Assay was used to immunosequence TCRbeta CDR3 regions from genomic DNA. Before high-throughput sequencing, the genomic DNA was amplified using bias-controlled multiplex PCR. Per the original workflow: To quantify the absolute abundance of each unique TCRbeta CDR3 region, the sequences were collapsed and filtered. Clonality, defined as 1 minus Pielou's evenness, was calculated using only productive rearrangements. Clones with significantly greater frequencies in on-treatment versus baseline samples were identified using a previously published method. TCRdb mirrors the immuneACCESS table, restricted to in-frame sequences. Some clones are absent from its copies; in checked studies, under half trace to an unresolved V gene, and the reason for the others is unknown. The V and J calls and clone size come from that table; D and trimming were worked out from the DNA. Here the sample has some 2,900 clones; roughly 55% occur a single time. 20% to 25% of the sample goes to the ten largest clones.

The sample is drawn from a study of sequential checkpoint blockade in melanoma (dated by TCRdb to the late 2010s). For context, the study as a whole: Using 1:1 randomization, the trial assigned patients either to first-line nivolumab followed by ipilimumab (arm A) or to ipilimumab followed by nivolumab (arm B). Maintenance nivolumab came after each of the two trial sequences. Study-wide findings and limitations: The model for predicting response that combines TCR metrics with mutation burden needs to be validated in larger, independent patient cohorts.

The treatment or condition label, read with the paper, signifies: randomized to nivolumab then ipilimumab (arm A) or the reverse (arm B). None of the trial patients had been given prior DNA-damaging chemotherapy. Live CD3+CD8+ cells negative for CD19 and CD56 were sorted from thawed PBMCs on a FACS Aria II flow cytometer. Samples were obtained from patients with melanoma enrolled in CheckMate 064, a randomized, open-label phase II trial of sequential checkpoint blockade. Leukapheresis was used to collect peripheral blood mononuclear cells, which were then purified with Ficoll-Paque and frozen in human serum with about 9.3% DMSO. Immediately after sorting, the purity of sorted blood CD3+CD8+ cells was verified to be >98%, after which DNA was extracted.

Rearrangement joined TRBV5-4 to TRBJ2-7, with 11 junctional bases fitting TRBD2. The sequence was obtained from a human donor with melanoma. This material consisted of CD8+ T cells sorted from blood (inferred from file names), taken from a patient given nivolumab and ipilimumab in sequence. The nucleotide sequence reads TGTGCCAGCGCGACTATTACGGGACTAGCGGTTTACGAGCAGTACTTC. Translated, this gives CASATITGLAVYEQYF.